This section outlines one TCR beta chain sequence together with its context. This sample was included in a study of blood T cell repertoires in COVID-19. TCRdb's table, derived via immunoSEQ multiplex PCR, lists solely in-frame clones and lacks some. The sample shows under 40,000 clones, about 90% of them seen only once. V dropped 1 base and J dropped 6; count of bases not matched to a gene: 11. Looked up from germline, CDR1 is MGHRA and CDR2 is YSYEKL. The CDR3 length is 17 residues. This receptor was obtained from a man older than 75 with active COVID-19. The chain carries TRBV4-1 and TRBJ2-1; the match to TRBD1 covers 8 bases. Sequencing used peripheral blood. The chain's CDR3 is CASSQGPTGGYGNEQFF. The DNA of the CDR3 is TGCGCCAGCAGCCAAGGCCCAACAGGGGGTTACGGCAATGAGCAGTTCTTC.